This TCR beta chain came from a study of blood T cells in healthy people across ages (dated by TCRdb to the mid-2010s). As for the study more broadly: In model experiments, template switching captured about one uniquely barcoded TCR beta cDNA molecule for every two T cells. Four age groups were formed from the donors: young (average approximately 16 years), middle-aged (less than 40), aged (under 70) and long-lived (less than 85). Age-related changes in TCR beta repertoire diversity were measured in the study by deep sequencing normalized with unique cDNA molecular identifiers. Two additional independent replicas of 1 million unique cDNA reads from the same blood draw were analyzed for two donors (one aged 18 to 30 and one aged 80 or older). To avoid experimental bias, donors of different ages were distributed randomly across sequencing lanes.

Paper-wide results and their limitations: Observed TCR beta diversity per million T cells fell roughly linearly with age, and a significant reduction was already apparent by age about 38. Compared with the aged group, the long-lived group had more naive CD4+ T cells, fewer expanded clones and increased TCR diversity, a pattern suggesting age selection. Estimates of total diversity based on one million sequenced T cells were regarded as lower bounds and as underestimates. Observed TCR beta diversity correlated strongly with the percentage of naive T cells measured by flow cytometry. Because profiling used bulk unsorted PBMCs, naive and antigen-experienced compartments could not be compared conclusively. Donor CMV infection status was unknown, potentially confounding age-related changes in expanded clonotypes.

Donors were 40 or so systemically healthy Caucasian individuals from Russia aged roughly 6 to 95 years. Each donor gave about 9.7 milliliters of peripheral blood, drawn into EDTA-treated Vacutainer tubes. PBMCs were isolated by Ficoll-Paque density-gradient centrifugation, with at least 7 million obtained per sample. Total RNA, at least 6 micrograms per sample, was extracted from PBMCs with Trizol reagent. The percentages of naive CD45RAhigh/CD27high T cells were determined by flow cytometry on a PBMC aliquot from every donor. V is pared back by 5 bases and J by 7 bases, with 12 bases lying between the germline termini. CDR3 length: 13 amino acids, cysteine to phenylalanine. Here the CDR3 DNA is all that survives: 39 bases in frame from base 1. For this clonotype: No cognate antigen has been identified for it. Base qualities are not provided; no much larger clone lies one nucleotide away.

Receptor libraries were prepared by 5' RACE. Instrument used: Illumina HiSeq 2500. A second PCR of about 7 to 12 cycles was run with a J-beta primer mix and a sample-barcoded 5' primer. A unique molecular identifier was introduced onto each TCR beta cDNA molecule by a template-switch 5' adaptor carrying 12 random nucleotides. At least 2.5 million CDR3-containing paired-end reads were obtained from each sample. All of the RNA was converted into first-strand cDNA using the Mint cDNA synthesis kit, with a TRBC-specific oligonucleotide serving as the primer. All cDNA was treated with uracil-DNA glycosylase and then went through a first 18-cycle PCR with the universal primers M1SS and BC2_uni_R. In the original analysis: For normalization, 1 million high-quality reads were randomly selected from each sample, with every read carrying a distinct molecular identifier. Instead of being binned into consensus sequences, reads with shared molecular identifiers were discarded. MiTCR, run with a Q25 quality threshold and the strictest error-elimination algorithm, handled CDR3 identification, clonotype clustering and error correction. A nonparametric unseen species model with Euler transformation was used to estimate a lower bound on total TCR beta diversity. TCRdb handled the public reads itself, with Q25 trimming in fastp and clone calling in MiXCR, and kept productive beta chains. Each entry merges the rows of one CDR3 protein and shows their most common DNA and genes. The V and J calls shown here were made by TCRdb, not taken from the authors' results. A total of 1.2 million to 1.5 million distinct CDR3 sequences appear in this sample, around 55% of them only once. The top ten constitute 6.5% to 8.5% of the sample.

Recombination connected TRBV12-3 or TRBV12-4 to TRBJ1-5; the D gene identity is not certain. The sample taken for sequencing was blood. The source is a man aged 18-30 years in good health. The CDR3 corresponds to CASSLSPEQPQHF. The DNA sequence is as follows: TGTGCCAGCAGTCTCAGCCCGGAGCAGCCCCAGCATTTT.